This is a list of T cell receptor beta chains from one sample in a study of T cell clonotyping in hematopoietic cell transplantation. Method: immunoSEQ multiplex PCR; TCRdb's copy keeps in-frame clones and lacks some. The table shows some 40,000 clones, with about 95% occurring only once. The source material was peripheral blood mononuclear cells. The receptors come from a man aged 25-45 years in good health. Some clones in this sample may be carry-over from other donors' samples. CDR3s include the opening cysteine and the closing phenylalanine or tryptophan. The order of the fields is CDR3 length, V gene, J gene, CDR3 protein.

CDR3 length: 14; V gene: TRBV19; J gene: TRBJ2-3; CDR3 protein: CASSTIDAGDTQYF
CDR3 length: 16; V gene: TRBV7-8; J gene: TRBJ2-3; CDR3 protein: CASSRGGGDSTDTQYF
CDR3 length: 14; V gene: TRBV11-2; J gene: TRBJ1-1; CDR3 protein: CASSLPRVNTEAFF
CDR3 length: 13; V gene: TRBV27; J gene: TRBJ2-2; CDR3 protein: CASSFMRWGELFF
CDR3 length: 16; V gene: TRBV19; J gene: TRBJ2-5; CDR3 protein: CASKGLSSGVGETQYF
CDR3 length: 17; V gene: TRBV5-4; J gene: TRBJ2-1; CDR3 protein: CASSPGTSGVGYNEQFF
CDR3 length: 15; V gene: TRBV11-2; J gene: TRBJ2-7; CDR3 protein: CASSKMGQGFYEQYF
CDR3 length: 11; V gene: TRBV7-6; J gene: TRBJ2-3; CDR3 protein: CASSLRDTQYF
CDR3 length: 16; V gene: TRBV7-9; J gene: TRBJ2-7; CDR3 protein: CASSQGQGQIMYEQYF
CDR3 length: 18; V gene: TRBV6-1; J gene: TRBJ2-7; CDR3 protein: CASSENSGGATSSYEQYF
CDR3 length: 14; V gene: TRBV30; J gene: TRBJ1-2; CDR3 protein: CAWSDGQTNYGYTF
CDR3 length: 13; V gene: TRBV27; J gene: TRBJ2-1; CDR3 protein: CASGRGGYNEQFF
CDR3 length: 12; V gene: TRBV5-4; J gene: TRBJ2-7; CDR3 protein: CASSLLSGEQYF
CDR3 length: 14; V gene: TRBV6-6; J gene: TRBJ1-5; CDR3 protein: CASSSDRRYQPQHF
CDR3 length: 15; V gene: TRBV11-3; J gene: TRBJ2-5; CDR3 protein: CASSLGQGSPETQYF
CDR3 length: 13; V gene: TRBV19; J gene: TRBJ2-7; CDR3 protein: CASSGGRAGEQYF
CDR3 length: 13; V gene: TRBV15; J gene: TRBJ1-2; CDR3 protein: CATSPGGGYGYTF
CDR3 length: 13; V gene: TRBV6-4; J gene: TRBJ1-1; CDR3 protein: CASRGQSNTEAFF
CDR3 length: 14; V gene: TRBV29-1; J gene: TRBJ1-3; CDR3 protein: CSVSNRGSGNTIYF
CDR3 length: 14; V gene: TRBV30; J gene: TRBJ1-5; CDR3 protein: CAWSNGFSNQPQHF
CDR3 length: 16; V gene: TRBV5-1; J gene: TRBJ2-5; CDR3 protein: CASSFAVRGSGETQYF
CDR3 length: 18; V gene: TRBV9; J gene: TRBJ1-1; CDR3 protein: CASSPLPSSSNMNTEAFF
CDR3 length: 14; V gene: TRBV19; J gene: TRBJ2-5; CDR3 protein: CASRKVPEQETQYF
CDR3 length: 14; V gene: TRBV19; J gene: TRBJ2-2; CDR3 protein: CATAGQGASGELFF
CDR3 length: 14; V gene: TRBV11-2; J gene: TRBJ2-2; CDR3 protein: CASSSGPNTGELFF
CDR3 length: 14; V gene: TRBV27; J gene: TRBJ1-1; CDR3 protein: CASRPQVPGTEAFF
CDR3 length: 15; V gene: TRBV5-4; J gene: TRBJ1-1; CDR3 protein: CASSLDAGRNTEAFF
CDR3 length: 13; V gene: TRBV9; J gene: TRBJ2-5; CDR3 protein: CASKSGSGETQYF
CDR3 length: 15; V gene: TRBV6-5; J gene: TRBJ1-1; CDR3 protein: CASSYRAGLNTEAFF
CDR3 length: 16; V gene: TRBV4-1; J gene: TRBJ2-7; CDR3 protein: CASSQDNPETTYEQYF
CDR3 length: 18; V gene: TRBV12-5; J gene: TRBJ1-4; CDR3 protein: CASGLVVWPGSSNEKLFF
CDR3 length: 16; V gene: TRBV4-3; J gene: TRBJ2-1; CDR3 protein: CASSQDTASAFNEQFF
CDR3 length: 13; V gene: TRBV2; J gene: TRBJ1-1; CDR3 protein: CASSIGENTEAFF
CDR3 length: 14; V gene: TRBV2; J gene: TRBJ2-2; CDR3 protein: CASSETYTNGELFF
CDR3 length: 14; V gene: TRBV6-6; J gene: TRBJ1-1; CDR3 protein: CASSPGGARTEAFF
CDR3 length: 14; V gene: TRBV4-1; J gene: TRBJ2-7; CDR3 protein: CASSQVVSDYEQYF
CDR3 length: 15; V gene: TRBV7-9; J gene: TRBJ2-5; CDR3 protein: CASSPQGFSLETQYF
CDR3 length: 16; V gene: TRBV15; J gene: TRBJ2-7; CDR3 protein: CATSINQGVATYEQYF
CDR3 length: 15; V gene: TRBV7-9; J gene: TRBJ1-4; CDR3 protein: CASSSQGAVGEKLFF
CDR3 length: 15; V gene: TRBV7-8; J gene: TRBJ2-7; CDR3 protein: CASSLGPGVTYEQYF
CDR3 length: 12; V gene: TRBV6-4; J gene: TRBJ2-2; CDR3 protein: CASSEGTGELFF
CDR3 length: 16; V gene: TRBV27; J gene: TRBJ2-2; CDR3 protein: CASSRLGTGGGGELFF
CDR3 length: 14; V gene: TRBV7-9; J gene: TRBJ1-1; CDR3 protein: CASSLEGFGTEAFF
CDR3 length: 14; V gene: TRBV30; J gene: TRBJ1-2; CDR3 protein: CAWSTGQGHYGYTF
CDR3 length: 15; V gene: TRBV6-5; J gene: TRBJ2-7; CDR3 protein: CASSPGTGASYEQYF
CDR3 length: 15; V gene: TRBV21-1; J gene: TRBJ2-4; CDR3 protein: CASSPRRTWKDIQYF
CDR3 length: 14; V gene: TRBV6-6; J gene: TRBJ2-3; CDR3 protein: CASSLGTGADTQYF
CDR3 length: 12; V gene: TRBV29-1; J gene: TRBJ2-7; CDR3 protein: CSVSDRGYEQYF
CDR3 length: 14; V gene: TRBV11-2; J gene: TRBJ2-7; CDR3 protein: CASRPLGDPYEQYF
CDR3 length: 13; V gene: TRBV9; J gene: TRBJ1-6; CDR3 protein: CASSQEEYSPLHF
CDR3 length: 15; V gene: TRBV7-2; J gene: TRBJ2-7; CDR3 protein: CASSSWTSGAGEQYF
CDR3 length: 13; V gene: TRBV10-1; J gene: TRBJ2-5; CDR3 protein: CASQVSAGETQYF
CDR3 length: 17; V gene: TRBV19; J gene: TRBJ1-5; CDR3 protein: CASSIASGGLSNQPQHF
CDR3 length: 14; V gene: TRBV4-3; J gene: TRBJ1-4; CDR3 protein: CASSQELLNEKLFF